Described below is a single T cell receptor beta chain sequence and its context. The source of the sample is a study of T cells in Graves' hyperthyroidism and ophthalmopathy. The overall study: Peripheral blood draws took place at initial diagnosis, ahead of any treatment.

Germline V gene sequence: CDR1 MNHEY, CDR2 SVGAGI. This CDR3 spans 19 amino acids. The V and J ends lost 0 bases and 0 bases, in that order; junction bases with no gene match: 4. Template material for amplifying TCR beta CDR3 regions consisted of RNA transcripts. The HTBI primer set served for first-round RT-PCR of the TCR CDR3. Via MiXCR, TCRdb re-called the multiplex PCR reads, giving one row per CDR3 protein. The sample contains approximately 380,000 distinct CDR3 sequences, around 20% of which appear only once. Clinical symptoms, serum thyroxine and TRAb, thyroid ultrasound and orbital computed tomography together formed the diagnostic basis.

Sequenced input: blood. V is TRBV6-5 and J is TRBJ2-2; 13 positions match TRBD2. The source of this sequence is a man aged 18 to 35 with Graves' ophthalmopathy. The CDR3 region is CASSYSGLAGVPNTGELFF. The CDR3 nucleotides are TGTGCCAGCAGTTACTCCGGACTAGCGGGGGTTCCGAACACCGGGGAGCTGTTTTTT.